This T cell receptor (beta chain) was retrieved from a study of OX40 agonist ivuxolimab in advanced cancers. Study-wide results and limits: Clonal expansion was seen in CD4+ and CD8+ blood T cells by week 6 at 0.1 to 3.0 mg/kg.

Notes on this clone: Its antigen is unknown.

Germline CDR1 is SEHNR and CDR2 is FQNEAQ (reference sequence). The CDR3 length is 12 residues. Trimming removed 3 bases from V and 5 bases from J, with 5 bases in between. The assay was immunoSEQ multiplex PCR, and TCRdb's table has in-frame clones only and misses some. The sample lists about 53,000 clones, approximately 90% occurring once. This receptor was identified in an adult with an advanced solid tumor such as melanoma, head and neck, liver or kidney cancer. The sequences come from CD4+ or CD8+ T cells sorted from blood, collected in a trial of the OX40 agonist ivuxolimab. The chain has TRBV7-9 and TRBJ1-5, with D unresolved. The CDR3 loop reads CASSFGDQPQHF. Here the CDR3 DNA reads TGTGCCAGCAGCTTTGGGGATCAGCCCCAGCATTTT.